This paragraph reports one T cell receptor beta chain. In the authors' workflow: Estimation of nucleated cell counts was performed using reference gene primer amplification. TCRdb keeps only in-frame clones here, not all; method: immunoSEQ multiplex PCR. V and J calls and clone size are as listed in that table; D and trimming were resolved from the DNA. The data show 150,000 to 200,000 clones, about 86% seen once. These data originate in a study of blood T cell repertoires in COVID-19. In the study overall: The analysed material was cDNA or gDNA that came from T cells, B-cell-depleted T cells, or PBMCs.

The trim removed 6 bases at V and 5 bases at J, leaving 6 bases unmatched. The CDR3 loop spans 13 amino acids. Germline V CDR1 and CDR2: SQVTM, ANQGSEA. The sample taken for sequencing was peripheral blood. The TCR was taken from a man aged 50 to 59 with active or convalescent COVID-19. The gene calls are TRBV29-1 and TRBJ1-2; 10 positions agree with TRBD1. As DNA, the CDR3 is TGCAGCGTCGGGGACAGGGGTGGGTATGGCTACACCTTC. This codes for CSVGDRGGYGYTF.